These 23 T cell receptor beta chains share one sample of origin, sequenced in a study of shared clonotypes between healthy human individuals. The repertoire was sequenced with immunoSEQ multiplex PCR; TCRdb's copy has only in-frame clones and lacks some. Of about 2 million clones in the sample, about 95% were seen once. CD45RO-negative cells were positively selected for CCR7, leaving out terminally differentiated effector memory CD45RA+ cells. Sequenced sample: naive CD8+ T cells sorted from blood. These receptor sequences come from a young man in good health.

The J gene is TRBJ1-2, the V gene TRBV29-1; possibly TRBD1 for D (6 bases). This CDR3 spans 15 amino acids. The V end lost 1 base, the J end lost 1 base, and 13 bases lay between the germline ends. Germline loops: CDR1 SQVTM, CDR2 ANQGSEA. The CDR3 nucleotides read TGCAGCGTTGAAGGGACAGCTAAGGGTAACTATGGCTACACCTTC. Translated, it gives CSVEGTAKGNYGYTF.

In DNA form, the CDR3 reads TGTGCCAGCAGTTTCGGGACAGCTAGCAATCAGCCCCAGCATTTT. Residues: CASSFGTASNQPQHF. The chain uses TRBV6-6 and TRBJ1-5; 7 bases line up with TRBD1. CDR3 length: 15 amino acids. The trim removed 4 bases at V and 0 bases at J, leaving 3 bases unmatched. Germline-derived CDR1 and CDR2 are MNHNY and SVGAGI (reference sequence).

In the case of this clone: At one end, the junction sequence differs from germline, possibly due to a read error. The gene calls are TRBV7-7 and TRBJ2-5; 7 bases fit TRBD1. This CDR3 has 16 residues. CDR1 is SSHAT and CDR2 is FNYEAQ in the germline V gene (reference sequence). CDR3 bases: TGTGCTAGCAGCTTCCCTCCGACAGGGACGGGAGAGACCCAGTACTTC. Protein: CASSFPPTGTGETQYF.

This chain joins TRBV4-1 and TRBJ2-1; 16 nucleotides agree with TRBD2. Per the germline V gene, CDR1 is MGHRA and CDR2 is YSYEKL. The CDR3 has 19 amino acids. V shed 4 bases and J 2 bases; nucleotides not matched to a gene: 8. CDR3 amino acids: CASSLTGTSGRGPYNEQFF. CDR3 bases: TGCGCCAGCAGCCTCACCGGGACTAGCGGGAGGGGACCCTACAATGAGCAGTTCTTC.

J is TRBJ2-1 and V is TRBV11-2, with D possibly TRBD2 on 5 matching bases. CDR1 and CDR2 from the germline V gene are SGHAT and FQNNGV. The CDR3 has 15 residues. Trimming pared 5 bases from V and 9 bases from J, leaving 20 bases between. In DNA, the CDR3 is TGTGCCAGCAGCCCTCTGACAAGCGGTCGAAGTGAGCAGTTCTTC. This codes for CASSPLTSGRSEQFF.

This chain connects TRBV27 to TRBJ2-7, with TRBD1 identical over 8 bases. Trimming removed 5 bases from V and 3 bases from J; junction bases left unmatched: 3. This CDR3 contains 13 residues. The V gene's germline CDR1 is MNHEY and CDR2 SMNVEV (reference sequence). In DNA form, the CDR3 reads TGTGCCAGCAGTGAGACAGGGGTCTACGAGCAGTACTTC. Amino acids: CASSETGVYEQYF.

This chain links TRBV7-2 with TRBJ1-5; 7 nucleotides agree with TRBD1. Trimming at V came to 2 bases and at J to 3 bases, leaving 4 bases not matched to a gene. CDR1 is SGHTA, CDR2 FQGNSA, per germline. The CDR3 is made up of 15 amino acids. The CDR3 reads CASSLFRGDNQPQHF. CDR3 coding DNA: TGTGCCAGCAGCTTATTCAGGGGGGACAATCAGCCCCAGCATTTT.

This chain uses TRBV7-6 with TRBJ2-7; tentative D call: TRBD1 (7 bases). The CDR3 spans 18 residues. Germline V gene sequence: CDR1 SGHVS, CDR2 FNYEAQ. The V and J ends lost 2 bases and 3 bases respectively, with 23 bases between them. In DNA form, the CDR3 reads TGTGCCAGCAGCTTAAAGCCGGGGGACAGTGAAATTGACTACGAGCAGTACTTC. Amino acids: CASSLKPGDSEIDYEQYF.

This sequence joins TRBV30 and TRBJ1-3; the D is unclear. The CDR3 has 14 amino acids. Germline V gives CDR1 GTSNPN, CDR2 SVGIG (reference sequence). The V and J ends lost 4 bases and 0 bases respectively, with 10 bases between them. CDR3 region: CAWMGPSSGNTIYF. The CDR3 bases are TGTGCCTGGATGGGCCCGAGCTCTGGAAACACCATATATTTT.

The rearrangement links TRBV6-1 to TRBJ2-7; D is undetermined. Trimming left V 4 bases short and J 1 base short, with 8 bases between. The CDR3 is 13 residues long. Germline V gene data show CDR1 as MNHNS and CDR2 as SASEGT. CDR3 DNA: TGTGCCAGCAGTGTTACGGTTTCCTACGAGCAGTACTTC. It translates to CASSVTVSYEQYF.

The chain combines TRBV14 with TRBJ2-7; the D gene is possibly TRBD2 (6 bases). Germline loops: CDR1 SGHDN, CDR2 FVKESK. V was trimmed by 0 bases and J by 0 bases, leaving 21 bases between them. The CDR3 contains 19 residues. The CDR3 reads CASSQEGIWGDRSSYEQYF. CDR3 nucleotides: TGTGCCAGCAGCCAAGAAGGTATTTGGGGGGATAGGAGCTCCTACGAGCAGTACTTC.

The chain is built from TRBV4-1 and TRBJ2-5; TRBD2 matches at 12 bases. This CDR3 contains 17 residues. Germline V CDR1 and CDR2: MGHRA, YSYEKL. The V segment lost 1 base and the J segment 3 bases; nucleotides outside the gene matches: 6. The CDR3 coding sequence is TGCGCCAGCAGCCAAGGAGTGCTAGCGGGGGGGGAAGAGACCCAGTACTTC. It codes for CASSQGVLAGGEETQYF.

The chain couples TRBV7-8 to TRBJ2-7; D ambiguous. V lost 1 base and J lost 3, with 13 bases in between. CDR1 is SGHVS and CDR2 is FQNEAQ in the germline V gene. The CDR3 totals 15 residues. CDR3 residues: CASSLVDTGNYEQYF. In DNA, the CDR3 is TGTGCCAGCAGCTTAGTAGATACGGGTAACTACGAGCAGTACTTC.

V is TRBV9 and J is TRBJ2-3; D perhaps matches TRBD2 (6 bases). The CDR3 is 14 residues long. The germline gives CDR1 SGDLS, CDR2 YYNGEE. Trimming stripped 6 bases from V and 0 bases from J, with 11 bases between. CDR3 DNA sequence: TGTGCCAGCACCGCGGGATCTAGCACAGATACGCAGTATTTT. It is translated as CASTAGSSTDTQYF. The complete variable domain, with remaining parts taken from reference TRBV9 and TRBJ2-3, reads DSGVTQTPKHLITATGQRVTLRCSPRSGDLSVYWYQQSLDQGLQFLIQYYNGEERAKGNILERFSAQQFPDLHSELNLSSLELGDSALYFCASTAGSSTDTQYFGPGTRLTVL.

The V call is TRBV2, the J call TRBJ1-4; 9 positions match TRBD1. The V segment lost 8 bases and the J segment 0 bases; nucleotides outside the gene matches: 10. The V gene's germline CDR1 is SNHLY and CDR2 FYNNEI. This CDR3 has 17 amino acids. The CDR3 DNA reads TGTGCCAGCTGGGGACAGGGCGGATTAACAACTAATGAAAAACTGTTTTTT. Its protein product is CASWGQGGLTTNEKLFF.

CDR3 nucleotide sequence: TGTGCCAGCAGTTCGTTAGCGGGGGGTAGTTTGGATACGCAGTATTTT. This codes for CASSSLAGGSLDTQYF. The genes are TRBV6-5 and TRBJ2-3; the match to TRBD2 covers 10 bases. V was pared by 4 bases and J by 6 bases, with 10 bases of the junction left unmatched. Germline loops: CDR1 MNHEY, CDR2 SVGAGI. The CDR3 has 16 residues.

The V call is TRBV2, the J call TRBJ1-2, with TRBD1 as a possible D gene (5 bases). This CDR3 contains 15 residues. Germline assignment: CDR1 SNHLY and CDR2 FYNNEI. V dropped 7 bases and J dropped 4 bases, with 19 bases sitting between them. The chain's CDR3 is CASTDGQGLGYGYTF. As DNA, the CDR3 is TGTGCCAGCACCGACGGGCAGGGCCTGGGCTATGGCTACACCTTC.

In DNA form, the CDR3 reads TGTGCCAGCAGCGGGACAGGGGAGGAGTCCTACGAGCAGTACTTC. Amino acid sequence: CASSGTGEESYEQYF. This chain joins TRBV13 and TRBJ2-7, with TRBD1 matching 10 bases. Germline V lookup: CDR1 PRHDT, CDR2 FYEKMQ (reference sequence). The CDR3 is made up of 15 amino acids. Trimming at V came to 5 bases and at J to 1 base, leaving 5 bases not matched to a gene.

The gene calls are TRBV5-5 and TRBJ2-7; D could derive from TRBD1 or TRBD2 (5 bases each). Germline V CDR1 and CDR2: SGHKS, YYEKEE (reference sequence). V shed 4 bases and J shed 0 bases, with 17 bases lying between them. The CDR3 has 16 amino acids. In nucleotides, the CDR3 is TGTGCCAGCAGCCCCTGGGGTTCAGGGAGCTCCTACGAGCAGTACTTC. Translating it yields CASSPWGSGSSYEQYF.

Here the CDR3 reads CASSQDTGQGLYEQYF. The CDR3 nucleotides are TGCGCCAGCAGCCAAGATACCGGACAGGGTCTCTACGAGCAGTACTTC. V gene TRBV4-1 combines with J gene TRBJ2-7, with 8 bases aligning to TRBD1. The CDR3 contains 16 residues. Germline CDR1 reads MGHRA; CDR2 reads YSYEKL. V shed 0 bases and J 3 bases; nucleotides not matched to a gene: 7.

The chain employs TRBV7-6 and TRBJ2-7; D uncertain. This CDR3 contains 16 residues. V lost 1 base, J lost 3 bases, and 16 bases lay in between. The germline V gene encodes CDR1 SGHVS and CDR2 FNYEAQ. CDR3 protein: CASSLGDDFAFYEQYF. The CDR3 DNA reads as TGTGCCAGCAGCTTAGGCGATGACTTCGCCTTCTACGAGCAGTACTTC.

Remarks on this clone: The germline gene is not matched at one end of the junction; a read error may be the cause. CDR3: CSVEDPGREF. The CDR3 DNA follows: TGCAGCGTGGAGGACCCCGGGAGGGAGTTT. J is TRBJ2-3 and V is TRBV29-1, with 8 nucleotides matching TRBD2. The CDR3 loop spans 10 amino acids. CDR1 and CDR2 (germline): SQVTM, ANQGSEA.

This clone was counted between two and nine times. The J gene is TRBJ1-6, the V gene TRBV11-2; D is unresolved. Germline V gene data show CDR1 as SGHAT and CDR2 as FQNNGV. The CDR3 is 12 amino acids. Trimming left V 6 bases short and J 14 bases short, with 14 bases between. Written as DNA, the CDR3 is TGTGCCAGCAGTGAGGATAGTGTGTCCCTCCACTTT. This encodes CASSEDSVSLHF.